This T cell receptor beta chain came from a study of shared clonotypes between healthy human individuals. Germline assignment: CDR1 SGHAT and CDR2 FQNNGV. After removal of 5 bases from V and 1 base from J, the junction contained 11 bases not matched to a gene. The CDR3 spans 16 residues. Every subset had its genomic DNA shared out evenly among several immunoSEQ plates. Sequencing was performed with immunoSEQ multiplex PCR; in TCRdb, only in-frame clones are kept and a portion is missing. The sample has 2 million to 2.5 million clones; roughly 90% are singletons. The gene calls are TRBV11-2 and TRBJ2-7; 7 bases agree with TRBD2. The TCR originated in a man between 18 and 29 years old in good health. Some clones in this sample may be carry-over from other donors' samples. The sample taken for sequencing was naive CD4+ T cells from PBMCs. Subset indicated: CD45RA+ positively selected. The chain's CDR3 is CASSARPGLSSYEQYF. The CDR3 nucleotides are TGTGCCAGCAGCGCACGTCCGGGACTATCTTCCTACGAGCAGTACTTC.